This TCR beta chain comes out of a study of cytomegalovirus exposure and HLA in healthy donors. The study, taken as a whole, reports: A later analysis linked a missense DCLRE1C variant to TCR beta V- and J-gene trimming. Relative to the 666-donor mean, N-insertions were reportedly fewer in an Asian-associated ancestry cluster in a later analysis. Within an earlier analysis, most TCR beta V segments proved productive either about 87% or about 30% of the time.

PCR involved 60 Vbeta and 13 Jbeta primers. The protocol was immunoSEQ multiplex PCR, while the TCRdb copy is restricted to in-frame clones and leaves out a portion. With around 60,000 clones in the sample, the ten largest clones hold approximately 5%. Turning to this clone: The antigen remains unidentified.

The source material was PBMCs. The sequence came from a man between 25 and 39 years old in good health and CMV-seropositive.

The CDR3 DNA reads as TGTGCCAGTAGTTCTTGGGACAGGGGATTTCTCGGTGAAAAACTGTTTTTT. It encodes CASSSWDRGFLGEKLFF. This chain uses TRBV19 with TRBJ1-4; 10 bases map to TRBD1. V lost 5 bases, J lost 7 bases, and 13 bases stayed unmatched. CDR3 length: 17 amino acids. In germline, CDR1 is LNHDA, CDR2 SQIVND (reference sequence).